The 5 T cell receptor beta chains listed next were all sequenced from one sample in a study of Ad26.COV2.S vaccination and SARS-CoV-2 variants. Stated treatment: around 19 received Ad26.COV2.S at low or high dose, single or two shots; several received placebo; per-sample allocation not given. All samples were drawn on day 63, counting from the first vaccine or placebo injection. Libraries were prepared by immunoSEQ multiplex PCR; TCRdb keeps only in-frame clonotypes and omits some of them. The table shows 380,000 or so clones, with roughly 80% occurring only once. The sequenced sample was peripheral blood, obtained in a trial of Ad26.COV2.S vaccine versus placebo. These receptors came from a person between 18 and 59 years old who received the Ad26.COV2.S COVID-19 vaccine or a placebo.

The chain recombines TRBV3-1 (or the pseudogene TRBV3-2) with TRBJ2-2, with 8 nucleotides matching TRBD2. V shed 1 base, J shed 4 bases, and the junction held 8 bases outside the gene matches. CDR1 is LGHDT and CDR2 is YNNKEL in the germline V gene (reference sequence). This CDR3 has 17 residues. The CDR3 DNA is TGTGCCAGCAGCCAAGGTGGGCTAGCGGGTGCCACCGGGGAGCTGTTTTTT. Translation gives CASSQGGLAGATGELFF.

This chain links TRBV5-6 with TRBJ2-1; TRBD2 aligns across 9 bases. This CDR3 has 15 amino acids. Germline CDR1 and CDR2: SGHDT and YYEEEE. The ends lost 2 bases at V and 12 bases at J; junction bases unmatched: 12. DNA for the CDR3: TGTGCCAGCAGCTTCCGACTAGCGGATACAATGAGGCAGTTCTTC. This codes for CASSFRLADTMRQFF.

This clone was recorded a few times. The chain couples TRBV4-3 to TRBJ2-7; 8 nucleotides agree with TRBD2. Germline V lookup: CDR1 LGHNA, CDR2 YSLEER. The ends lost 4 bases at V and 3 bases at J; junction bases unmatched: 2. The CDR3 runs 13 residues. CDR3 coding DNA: TGCGCCAGCAGCCGAACTAGCGGCTACGAGCAGTACTTC. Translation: CASSRTSGYEQYF.

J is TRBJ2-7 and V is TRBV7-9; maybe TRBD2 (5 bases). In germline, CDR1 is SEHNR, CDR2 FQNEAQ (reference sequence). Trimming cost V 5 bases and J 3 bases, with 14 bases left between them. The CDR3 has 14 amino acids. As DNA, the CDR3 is TGTGCCAGCAGCCAGAGCGGATCTATCTACGAGCAGTACTTC. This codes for CASSQSGSIYEQYF.

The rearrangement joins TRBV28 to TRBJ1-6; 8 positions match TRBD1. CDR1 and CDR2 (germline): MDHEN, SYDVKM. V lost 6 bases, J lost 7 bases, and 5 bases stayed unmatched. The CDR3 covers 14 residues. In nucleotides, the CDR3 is TGTGCCAGCAGCCCGGGACAGGTCAATTCACCCCTCCACTTT. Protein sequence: CASSPGQVNSPLHF.